Described below is a single TCR beta chain sequence and its context. Its specificity is not known. This specimen belongs to a study of PD-1 blockade in classical Hodgkin lymphoma. Across the whole study: Patients were treated with nivolumab at 3 mg/kg, and this was given intravenously every 2 weeks. Study conclusions and caveats: CD4+ but not CD8+ TCR diversity rose significantly by C4D1. Complete responders matched newly diagnosed patients in baseline diversity. Healthy donors were reported to have higher baseline TCR diversity than newly diagnosed patients.

The time point is: cycle 4 day 1 (C4D1), after more than five weeks of nivolumab. Brentuximab vedotin exposure varied among the patients, all of whom had relapsed after autologous stem cell transplantation. The CDR3 spans 15 residues. Looked up from germline, CDR1 is SGHVS and CDR2 is FQNEAQ. Trimming at V came to 5 bases and at J to 6 bases, leaving 8 bases not matched to a gene. Clones were read by immunoSEQ multiplex PCR, and TCRdb kept only the in-frame ones, dropping some. The table has around 25,000 clones, less than 75% seen once; the top ten hold around 21%. V gene TRBV7-8 combines with J gene TRBJ1-5; 9 bases fit TRBD1. This TCR was sampled from a human donor with classical Hodgkin lymphoma. Sequencing used peripheral blood mononuclear cells (PBMCs), obtained before the fourth cycle of nivolumab. CDR3 nucleotide sequence: TGTGCCAGCAGCCCGCGGACAGGGGTTATTCAGCCCCAGCATTTT. It is translated as CASSPRTGVIQPQHF.